These 28 T cell receptor beta chains were all obtained from the same sample, sequenced in a study of cytomegalovirus exposure and HLA in healthy donors. It was with 60 Vbeta and 13 Jbeta primers that the PCR ran. Produced via immunoSEQ multiplex PCR; TCRdb's table is partial and in-frame only. There are 85,000 to 130,000 clones in the sample; around 72% occur only once, and 12% to 15% lies in the top ten. The sample was PBMCs. All receptors come from a male donor in good health and CMV-seropositive.

This clone occurred a few times. The chain employs TRBV6-5 and TRBJ2-3; possible D gene TRBD1, 5 bases. Germline assignment: CDR1 MNHEY and CDR2 SVGAGI. V lost 2 bases and J lost 6, with 6 bases in between. This CDR3 spans 12 amino acids. The CDR3 coding sequence is TGTGCCAGCAGTTACCCAGGGGATACGCAGTATTTT. Its protein is CASSYPGDTQYF.

This chain joins TRBV5-1 and TRBJ1-2; 7 bases align to TRBD1. The CDR3 loop spans 16 amino acids. Germline values: CDR1 SGHRS, CDR2 YFSETQ. Trimming removed 3 bases from V and 8 bases from J; junction bases left unmatched: 16. The CDR3 here is CASSWGSTGAVEGYTF. CDR3 nucleotide sequence: TGCGCCAGCAGCTGGGGCTCCACAGGGGCGGTGGAGGGCTACACCTTC.

This chain connects TRBV19 to TRBJ1-2; no reliable D call. The CDR3 length is 14 residues. The germline CDR1 and CDR2 sequences are LNHDA and SQIVND (reference sequence). V gave up 3 bases and J gave up 6 bases, with 14 bases separating them. CDR3 loop: CASSIPGLFDGYTF. For the CDR3, the DNA is TGTGCCAGTAGTATTCCAGGTCTCTTCGATGGCTACACCTTC.

The J gene is TRBJ2-5, the V gene TRBV20-1; perhaps TRBD2 as D (6 bases). The CDR3 is 11 residues long. Germline V gives CDR1 DFQATT, CDR2 SNEGSKA (reference sequence). The germline V and J ends were trimmed by 7 bases and 4 bases, with 10 bases remaining between them. CDR3 residues: CSGWGVETQYF. CDR3 sequence (DNA): TGCAGTGGTTGGGGGGTAGAGACCCAGTACTTC.

The chain joins TRBV30 to TRBJ1-5, with D possibly TRBD1 on 5 matching bases. CDR1 is GTSNPN and CDR2 is SVGIG in the germline V gene (reference sequence). CDR3 size: 13 residues. The V end lost 6 bases, the J end lost 4 bases, and 13 bases lay between the germline ends. The CDR3 protein is CACGGDPNQPQHF. Written as DNA, the CDR3 is TGTGCCTGTGGGGGGGACCCGAATCAGCCCCAGCATTTT.

This chain connects TRBV30 to TRBJ1-1, with TRBD1 identical over 8 bases. Germline V CDR1 and CDR2: GTSNPN, SVGIG (reference sequence). The CDR3 is 13 residues long. Trimming at V came to 7 bases and at J to 1 base, leaving 5 bases not matched to a gene. The CDR3 sequence is CAFGQGANTEAFF. The CDR3 DNA reads TGTGCCTTTGGGCAGGGGGCGAACACTGAAGCTTTCTTT.

J is TRBJ1-2 and V is TRBV5-6, with D unresolved. CDR1 is SGHDT and CDR2 is YYEEEE in the germline V gene. This CDR3 has 14 amino acids. Trimming left V 5 bases short and J 1 base short, with 12 bases between. The CDR3 protein is CASSPYILNYGYTF. CDR3 in DNA: TGTGCCAGCAGTCCGTATATACTTAACTATGGCTACACCTTC.

The genes are TRBV15 and TRBJ2-7; possible D gene TRBD1, 6 bases. CDR3 size: 13 residues. Germline V gene data show CDR1 as LNHNV and CDR2 as YYDKDF (reference sequence). Deletions cut 3 bases from V and 3 bases from J, with 9 bases between. Here the CDR3 DNA reads TGTGCCACCAGCAGCGGGACAAACTACGAGCAGTACTTC. This encodes CATSSGTNYEQYF. Complete variable domain (other parts from reference TRBV15 and TRBJ2-7): DAMVIQNPRYQVTQFGKPVTLSCSQTLNHNVMYWYQQKSSQAPKLLFHYYDKDFNNEADTPDNFQSRRPNTSFCFLDIRSPGLGDTAMYLCATSSGTNYEQYFGPGTRLTVT.

The chain couples TRBV21-1 to TRBJ1-5. TRBV21-1 is recorded as a pseudogene. The CDR3 consists of 8 residues. CDR3 loop: CYSYAQHF. CDR3 coding DNA: TGTTACTCATACGCCCAGCATTTT.

The rearrangement uses TRBV5-4 and TRBJ2-4; possibly TRBD2 for D (5 bases). V lost 0 bases, J lost 3 bases, and 13 bases lay in between. This CDR3 has 16 amino acids. Germline lookup yields CDR1 SGHNT and CDR2 YYREEE (reference sequence). The CDR3 is CASSLDPSSVKNIQYF. CDR3 in DNA: TGTGCCAGCAGCTTGGATCCTAGCTCTGTCAAAAACATTCAGTACTTC.

The gene calls are TRBV28 and TRBJ1-1, with D unresolved. V lost 7 bases, J lost 1 base, and 13 bases lay in between. The CDR3 sequence is 14 residues long. The germline V gene has CDR1 MDHEN and CDR2 SYDVKM. The CDR3 loop reads CASTSLGRNTEAFF. DNA of the CDR3: TGTGCCAGCACCTCTCTTGGGCGGAACACTGAAGCTTTCTTT.

The gene calls are TRBV5-4 and TRBJ2-7, with D unclear. The V and J ends lost 5 bases and 6 bases respectively, with 12 bases between them. The CDR3 is 12 amino acids. CDR1 is SGHNT and CDR2 is YYREEE in the germline V gene (reference sequence). The DNA of the CDR3 is TGTGCCAGCAGGCCGTCTCGCGGCGAGCAGTACTTC. This encodes CASRPSRGEQYF.

In its sample, this clone was seen once. This chain uses TRBV10-3 with TRBJ2-1; 12 bases are a match to TRBD2. The CDR3 consists of 15 residues. V trimming: 6 bases; J trimming: 4 bases; junction bases outside the gene matches: 4. CDR1 ENHRY and CDR2 SYGVKD come from the germline V gene. In DNA form, the CDR3 reads TGTGCCATCAGGCTAGCGGGGGGGGCATACAATGAGCAGTTCTTC. Amino acid sequence: CAIRLAGGAYNEQFF.

The V call is TRBV6-5, the J call TRBJ1-1; no firm D call. This CDR3 contains 11 residues. V was pared by 6 bases and J by 1 base, with 3 bases between. CDR1 and CDR2 from the germline V gene are MNHEY and SVGAGI. The CDR3 is CASSRNTEAFF. The CDR3, as DNA: TGTGCCAGCAGCAGGAACACTGAAGCTTTCTTT.

CDR3 amino acids: CASSNAGNQPQHF. Here the CDR3 DNA reads TGTGCCAGCAGCAACGCAGGAAATCAGCCCCAGCATTTT. V gene TRBV21-1 combines with J gene TRBJ1-5; TRBD1, the D gene given by the table, was not confirmed from the DNA. TRBV21-1 is deemed a pseudogene. The CDR3 consists of 13 residues.

The chain uses TRBV28 and TRBJ2-1, with 9 bases matching TRBD1. CDR1 MDHEN and CDR2 SYDVKM come from the germline V gene. Losses at the gene ends were 3 bases for V and 5 bases for J; bases not matched to a gene: 8. This CDR3 comprises 16 residues. CDR3 residues: CASSFTGQGLDNEQFF. CDR3 sequence (DNA): TGTGCCAGCAGTTTCACGGGACAGGGCCTAGACAATGAGCAGTTCTTC.

The chain joins TRBV25-1 to TRBJ1-6, with a tentative D call TRBD1 (5 bases). This CDR3 spans 13 amino acids. The V and J ends lost 4 bases and 6 bases respectively, with 7 bases between them. Germline loops: CDR1 MGHDK, CDR2 SYGVNS. Here the CDR3 DNA reads TGTGCCAGCAGTGTCGGGGGTAATTCACCCCTCCACTTT. Protein sequence: CASSVGGNSPLHF. The whole variable domain, filled in from reference TRBV25-1 and TRBJ1-6, reads EADIYQTPRYLVIGTGKKITLECSQTMGHDKMYWYQQDPGMELHLIHYSYGVNSTEKGDLSSESTVSRIRTEHFPLTLESARPSHTSQYLCASSVGGNSPLHFGNGTRLTVT.

Of note for this clone: No DNA is shown, since the ends of the CDR3 on it are uncertain; the CDR3 is the one TCRdb lists. The chain employs TRBV2 and TRBJ2-2; TRBD2, the table's D call, lacks a check against the DNA. The CDR3 adds up to 16 amino acids, both ends counted. In germline, CDR1 is SNHLY, CDR2 FYNNEI. This CDR3 is CASILGLAGGTGELFF.

The chain recombines TRBV6-1 with TRBJ2-4, with TRBD2 identical over 10 bases. The germline V gene encodes CDR1 MNHNS and CDR2 SASEGT. Germline trimming cut 9 bases from V and 6 bases from J; bases unmatched to any gene: 8. The CDR3 has 14 residues. Written as DNA, the CDR3 is TGTGCCAGAGCAAGCGGGGGGGCGGGAAACATTCAGTACTTC. Protein sequence: CARASGGAGNIQYF.

A single count supports this clone. The V call is TRBV2, the J call TRBJ1-2; 7 bases are a match to TRBD1. The CDR3 has 15 amino acids. V shed 7 bases, J shed 7 bases, and the junction held 15 bases outside the gene matches. From germline, CDR1 is SNHLY and CDR2 FYNNEI. CDR3 sequence: CASTAFRDSPFGYTF. DNA of the CDR3: TGTGCCAGCACAGCATTCCGGGACAGTCCCTTTGGCTACACCTTC.

The CDR3 DNA reads as TGTGCCAGCAGCTTAGAGCCGGGATCGAACACCGGGGAGCTGTTTTTT. It codes for CASSLEPGSNTGELFF. The genes are TRBV7-2 and TRBJ2-2; TRBD2 might be the D (5 bases). Trimming took off 1 base at V and 0 bases at J, with 9 bases between the two ends. CDR3 length: 16 residues. Germline values: CDR1 SGHTA, CDR2 FQGNSA.

The chain is built from TRBV5-5 and TRBJ2-3, with no clear D. Per the germline V gene, CDR1 is SGHKS and CDR2 is YYEKEE (reference sequence). CDR3 size: 13 residues. V was pared by 4 bases and J by 0 bases, with 6 bases between. The CDR3, as DNA: TGTGCCAGCAGCGCGGTCAGCACAGATACGCAGTATTTT. Translating gives CASSAVSTDTQYF. Supplemented by reference TRBV5-5 and TRBJ2-3, the full variable domain reads DAGVTQSPTHLIKTRGQQVTLRCSPISGHKSVSWYQQVLGQGPQFIFQYYEKEERGRGNFPDRFSARQFPNYSSELNVNALLLGDSALYLCASSAVSTDTQYFGPGTRLTVL.

The chain couples TRBV30 to TRBJ1-1; 9 bases line up with TRBD1. The J segment lost 3 bases and the V segment lost 1 base, leaving 0 bases of the junction unmatched. The CDR3 extends over 13 amino acids. Germline V gene data show CDR1 as GTSNPN and CDR2 as SVGIG (reference sequence). CDR3 bases: TGTGCCTGGAGTGGGGACAGGGACACTGAAGCTTTCTTT. Translated, it gives CAWSGDRDTEAFF.

The chain joins TRBV30 to TRBJ2-1, with 8 bases identical to TRBD2. V dropped 3 bases and J dropped 7; count of bases not matched to a gene: 11. This CDR3 is 15 amino acids long. Germline CDR1 and CDR2: GTSNPN and SVGIG (reference sequence). The chain's CDR3 is CAWRAKGTSFNEQFF. The CDR3 region has the DNA TGTGCCTGGAGGGCGAAGGGGACTAGTTTTAATGAGCAGTTCTTC.

This chain uses TRBV27 with TRBJ2-6, with 9 bases that match TRBD1. The CDR3 is 16 amino acids. The V gene end was trimmed by 5 bases and the J gene end by 3 bases; junction bases not matched to a gene: 5. Germline V lookup: CDR1 MNHEY, CDR2 SMNVEV (reference sequence). CDR3 nucleotide sequence: TGTGCCAGCAGTCCTTACAGGGGGCGTGGGGCCAACGTCCTGACTTTC. It yields the protein CASSPYRGRGANVLTF.

This rearrangement joins TRBV6-6 to TRBJ2-7; D is unresolved. Looked up from germline, CDR1 is MNHNY and CDR2 is SVGAGI (reference sequence). V lost 5 bases and J lost 4, with 12 bases in between. The CDR3 covers 13 residues. CDR3 bases: TGTGCCAGCAGTCTAGGAATGGGTTACGAGCAGTACTTC. It translates to CASSLGMGYEQYF.

The chain is built from TRBV4-2 and TRBJ1-5; D not certain. The CDR3 has 14 residues. Trimming removed 1 base from V and 5 bases from J, with 9 bases in between. Germline V lookup: CDR1 LGHNA, CDR2 YNFKEQ. CDR3 bases: TGTGCCAGCAGCCAAGTTCCGCCGGATCAGCCCCAGCATTTT. The encoded protein is CASSQVPPDQPQHF.

The V gene is TRBV19, the J gene TRBJ1-1, with 10 bases lining up with TRBD1. The germline CDR1 and CDR2 sequences are LNHDA and SQIVND (reference sequence). CDR3 size: 14 residues. V was pared by 4 bases and J by 5 bases, with 4 bases of the junction left unmatched. CDR3: CASSKGTGVTEAFF. The CDR3 DNA reads as TGTGCCAGTAGTAAGGGGACAGGGGTGACTGAAGCTTTCTTT.